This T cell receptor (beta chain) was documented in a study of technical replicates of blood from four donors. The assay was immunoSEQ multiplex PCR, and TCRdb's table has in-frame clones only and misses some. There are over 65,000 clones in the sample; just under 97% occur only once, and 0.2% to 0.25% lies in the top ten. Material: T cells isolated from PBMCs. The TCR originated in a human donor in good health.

CDR3 sequence: CASSQEGTGGNTIYF. The CDR3 DNA reads as TGCGCCAGCAGCCAAGAGGGGACAGGGGGAAACACCATATATTTT. The chain employs TRBV4-1 and TRBJ1-3; 9 bases line up with TRBD1. The length of the CDR3 is 15 residues. Germline values: CDR1 MGHRA, CDR2 YSYEKL. The V and J ends lost 0 bases and 4 bases, in that order; junction bases with no gene match: 1.